The 20 T cell receptor beta chains in this list originate from one sample, sequenced in a study of HIV-infected patients and healthy controls. About 540 ng RNA was reverse transcribed with alpha and beta constant-region primers. Using multiplexing indices, alpha and beta chain libraries were generated apart by chain-specific third strand synthesis. TCRdb analysed the 5' RACE reads with MiXCR anew, one entry per CDR3 protein. The sample shows 5,500 to 7,000 distinct CDR3 sequences, roughly 25% of them seen only once. The repertoire came from unfractionated whole blood and reflected all unsorted peripheral T cells. Sequencing used blood, obtained before antiretroviral therapy. These receptors originate from an adult with HIV infection.

With respect to this clonotype: This clone may be a read error of a much larger clone one base away. The chain combines TRBV20-1 with TRBJ1-4, with a weak D call TRBD1 (5 bases). This CDR3 spans 15 amino acids. V was clipped by 5 bases and J by 0 bases, with 13 bases between them. Germline CDR1 and CDR2: DFQATT and SNEGSKA (reference sequence). The CDR3 DNA reads as TGCAGTGCTTCGCAAGACAGCTCAACTAATGAAAAACTGTTTTTT. This gives the protein CSASQDSSTNEKLFF.

The rearrangement links TRBV27 to TRBJ1-2; D remains unclear. The CDR3 covers 13 residues. V lost 9 bases, J lost 3 bases, and 14 bases lay in between. Germline V gene sequence: CDR1 MNHEY, CDR2 SMNVEV (reference sequence). CDR3 amino acids: CARSLHRDYGYTF. The CDR3 nucleotides read TGTGCCAGAAGCCTGCACAGAGACTATGGCTACACCTTC.

This clonotype occurred many times. The rearrangement joins TRBV20-1 to TRBJ2-2; D perhaps matches TRBD2 (6 bases). V was shortened by 6 bases and J by 0 bases, with 17 bases between the two germline ends. The CDR3 runs to 16 residues. The germline V gene encodes CDR1 DFQATT and CDR2 SNEGSKA (reference sequence). CDR3 in DNA: TGCAGTGCCACACCTTTGGGCGGGGCGAACACCGGGGAGCTGTTTTTT. It codes for CSATPLGGANTGELFF.

The V gene is TRBV13, the J gene TRBJ2-2, with unresolved D. CDR3 length equals 14 residues. Germline-derived CDR1 and CDR2 are PRHDT and FYEKMQ (reference sequence). V gave up 5 bases and J gave up 1 base, with 8 bases separating them. The CDR3 spells CASSKGQNTGELFF. The CDR3, as DNA: TGTGCCAGCAGCAAAGGTCAGAACACCGGGGAGCTGTTTTTT.

This clonotype was recorded many times. In DNA form, the CDR3 reads TGTGCCAGTAGTACTGACGGGACAGGATACAATGAGCAGTTCTTC. It translates to CASSTDGTGYNEQFF. The chain recombines TRBV19 with TRBJ2-1; 8 nucleotides match TRBD1. After removal of 4 bases from V and 4 bases from J, the junction contained 6 bases not matched to a gene. This CDR3 is 15 amino acids long. Germline V lookup: CDR1 LNHDA, CDR2 SQIVND (reference sequence).

By frequency in the sample, this clonotype is medium-sized. The chain links TRBV11-2 to TRBJ2-7, with 11 bases aligning to TRBD1. The CDR3 contains 16 residues. The germline V gene encodes CDR1 SGHAT and CDR2 FQNNGV. The J segment lost 3 bases and the V segment lost 5 bases, leaving 9 bases of the junction unmatched. The CDR3 loop is CASSTPGGTGGYEQYF. CDR3 coding DNA: TGTGCCAGCAGCACCCCCGGGGGGACAGGGGGCTACGAGCAGTACTTC.

This clonotype rates as medium-sized. The V and J genes are TRBV11-2 and TRBJ2-7; 7 nucleotides align to TRBD1. CDR3 size: 15 residues. V dropped 2 bases and J dropped 2; count of bases not matched to a gene: 6. CDR1 and CDR2 from the germline V gene are SGHAT and FQNNGV. The CDR3 coding sequence is TGTGCCAGCAGCTTAAGTAGGGGGCCCACCTACGAGCAGTACTTC. Its translation: CASSLSRGPTYEQYF. Looking up the rest from reference TRBV11-2 and TRBJ2-7 gives the full variable domain: EAGVAQSPRYKIIEKRQSVAFWCNPISGHATLYWYQQILGQGPKLLIQFQNNGVVDDSQLPKDRFSAERLKGVDSTLKIQPAKLEDSAVYLCASSLSRGPTYEQYFGPGTRLTVT.

This clonotype was recorded at least ten times. The CDR3 sequence: CASSLMNRGTDTQYF. The CDR3 DNA sequence: TGTGCCAGCAGCTTAATGAACAGGGGGACAGATACGCAGTATTTT. The chain couples TRBV7-8 to TRBJ2-3, with 8 bases lining up with TRBD1. Germline V lookup: CDR1 SGHVS, CDR2 FQNEAQ. This CDR3 has 15 amino acids. V lost 2 bases, J lost 3 bases, and 4 bases stayed unmatched.

This clonotype is a singleton in its sample. The V and J genes are TRBV11-1 and TRBJ1-2; D gene ambiguous. Germline V gives CDR1 SGHAT, CDR2 FQDESV (reference sequence). V was clipped by 1 base and J by 8 bases, with 14 bases between them. This CDR3 contains 14 residues. The CDR3, as DNA: TGTGCCAGCAGCTTAGACAGCCTGGTGAGGGGCTACACCTTC. It translates to CASSLDSLVRGYTF. Using reference TRBV11-1 and TRBJ1-2 for the parts outside the CDR3, the full variable domain is EAEVAQSPRYKITEKSQAVAFWCDPISGHATLYWYRQILGQGPELLVQFQDESVVDDSQLPKDRFSAERLKGVDSTLKIQPAELGDSAMYLCASSLDSLVRGYTFGSGTRLTVV.

By share of the sample, this clonotype is medium-sized (0.01 to 0.1%). V usage is TRBV2 and J usage is TRBJ1-3; D ambiguous. V was cut by 4 bases and J by 1 base, with 23 bases left in between. Germline V CDR1 and CDR2: SNHLY, FYNNEI. The CDR3 sequence is 19 residues long. CDR3 in amino acids: CASSVGQLDGRRSGNTIYF. CDR3 bases: TGTGCCAGCAGTGTGGGTCAGTTGGACGGTAGGAGATCTGGAAACACCATATATTTT.

This clonotype appeared many times. The chain joins TRBV24-1 to TRBJ2-5, with 10 positions matching TRBD1. CDR1 is KGHDR and CDR2 is SFDVKD in the germline V gene. CDR3 length: 15 residues. The junction had 3 bases not matched to a gene; V was cut back by 2 bases and J by 4 bases. In DNA form, the CDR3 reads TGTGCCACCAGTGATTCGACAGGGGGCATAGAGACCCAGTACTTC. Residues: CATSDSTGGIETQYF.

The chain recombines TRBV5-1 with TRBJ1-2; TRBD1 agrees at 11 bases. The CDR3 loop spans 13 amino acids. Per the germline V gene, CDR1 is SGHRS and CDR2 is YFSETQ. V dropped 4 bases and J dropped 10; count of bases not matched to a gene: 6. The CDR3, as DNA: TGCGCCAGCAGCCGGGGACAGGGGGACGACTACACCTTC. Amino acids: CASSRGQGDDYTF.

Many counts were recorded for this clonotype. V gene TRBV12-2 combines with J gene TRBJ1-5; the DNA was not compared with TRBD1, the D call given in the table. TRBV12-2 is flagged as a pseudogene. The CDR3 sequence is 16 residues long. The CDR3 DNA reads TGTGCAAGTCGCAGGGAGGGACAGGGAGACAATCAGCCCCAGCATTTT. It is translated as CASRREGQGDNQPQHF.

By sample fraction, this clonotype is medium-sized. This chain links TRBV12-3 or TRBV12-4 with TRBJ2-1; D is unclear. V gave up 6 bases and J gave up 9 bases, with 21 bases separating them. The CDR3 totals 15 residues. The CDR3 DNA is TGTGCCAGCAGCACCGGGCGAGGCGGTCTGGCTGAGCAGTTCTTC. Its translation is CASSTGRGGLAEQFF.

To note about this clonotype: At one end, the junction sequence differs from germline, possibly due to a read error. V usage is TRBV4-1 and J usage is TRBJ2-7; 8 bases align to TRBD2. CDR3 length equals 14 residues. CDR1 is MGHRA and CDR2 is YSYEKL in the germline V gene. DNA of the CDR3: TGCTCCAGCAGCCCGACTAGCGAGACCTACGAGCAGTACTTC. Translated: CSSSPTSETYEQYF.

For this clonotype: A read error is possible here, since a much larger clone lies one base away. The chain recombines TRBV19 with TRBJ1-1; D might be TRBD1 (5 bases). CDR1 and CDR2 (germline): LNHDA, SQIVND (reference sequence). The CDR3 spans 14 residues. The germline V and J ends were trimmed by 3 bases and 7 bases, with 15 bases remaining between them. CDR3 protein: CASSIIGGGIEAFF. The CDR3 nucleotides read TGTGCCAGTAGTATCATCGGTGGGGGGATTGAAGCTTTCTTT.

By share of the sample, this clonotype is medium-sized. This chain uses TRBV7-9 with TRBJ2-3, with D tentatively TRBD2 (6 bases). The V end lost 3 bases, the J end lost 2 bases, and 12 bases lay between the germline ends. There are 15 residues in the CDR3. Germline V gene lookup returns CDR1 SEHNR and CDR2 FQNEAQ (reference sequence). In DNA, the CDR3 is TGTGCCAGCAGCTTTGGTCTAGCGTACACAGATACGCAGTATTTT. Amino acid sequence: CASSFGLAYTDTQYF.

This clonotype came up many times. The rearrangement uses TRBV27 and TRBJ2-7; 7 nucleotides line up with TRBD1. This CDR3 is 14 amino acids long. Germline-derived CDR1 and CDR2 are MNHEY and SMNVEV (reference sequence). The trim removed 6 bases at V and 2 bases at J, leaving 7 bases unmatched. The CDR3: CASSLTTGTYEQYF. The CDR3 DNA follows: TGTGCCAGCAGCCTGACGACAGGGACCTACGAGCAGTACTTC.

This clonotype was counted ten times or more. The rearrangement links TRBV20-1 to TRBJ2-3; D ambiguous. Trimming cost V 4 bases and J 3 bases, with 8 bases left between them. This CDR3 spans 12 amino acids. CDR1 DFQATT and CDR2 SNEGSKA come from the germline V gene (reference sequence). CDR3 coding DNA: TGCAGTGCTATTCCCGAGACAGATACGCAGTATTTT. This translates into CSAIPETDTQYF.

Concerning this clonotype itself: One base away lies a much larger clone, so this may be a sequencing read error. The V call is TRBV5-1, the J call TRBJ2-3, with TRBD2 matching 7 bases. The CDR3 has 14 residues. Germline V gene sequence: CDR1 SGHRS, CDR2 YFSETQ. CDR3 bases: TGCGCCAGCGGCTTGGACGGGGGGTCAGATACGCAGTATTTT. Translating gives CASGLDGGSDTQYF.